Each of the 21 T cell receptor beta chains below was sequenced from the same sample in a study of molecular identifiers for immune sequencing clone quantification. TCRdb re-called the PCR reads through MiXCR, storing one row per CDR3 protein. The table has roughly 100,000 distinct CDR3 sequences, about 35% seen once. The sample taken for sequencing was naive CD8+ T cells from blood, with Jurkat cell RNA spiked in. The sample's subset: FACS-sorted CD8+CD4-CCR7+CD45RA+ naive T cells. The receptors originated from a human donor in good health. Some libraries in this study had Jurkat cell RNA spiked in.

V and J are TRBV7-2 and TRBJ2-3, with D tentatively TRBD2 (6 bases). V dropped 5 bases and J dropped 0 bases, with 27 bases sitting between them. This CDR3 contains 20 residues. Germline CDR1 SGHTA, CDR2 FQGNSA. The CDR3 bases are TGTGCCAGCAGCCCCTCGATTCCGCCAGCGGGTAACCCTAGCACAGATACGCAGTATTTT. Residues: CASSPSIPPAGNPSTDTQYF.

This chain connects TRBV12-2 to TRBJ2-3. TRBV12-2 is tagged as a pseudogene. This CDR3 has 16 residues. The CDR3 DNA reads as TGTGCAAGTCGCTTATTGTCGATCTGGCGGCGAGATACGCAGTATTTT. Translating it yields CASRLLSIWRRDTQYF.

This clonotype was observed a few times. This chain connects TRBV20-1 to TRBJ2-1, with 14 bases that match TRBD2. Germline loops: CDR1 DFQATT, CDR2 SNEGSKA (reference sequence). The CDR3 has 15 residues. With 4 bases clipped from V and 6 bases from J, the junction kept 5 bases outside the gene matches. The CDR3 region is CSANPGTSGSNEQFF. CDR3 DNA sequence: TGCAGTGCTAACCCCGGGACTAGCGGGAGCAATGAGCAGTTCTTC.

This chain connects TRBV4-1 to TRBJ2-7; no reliable D call. Germline CDR1 reads MGHRA; CDR2 reads YSYEKL. The ends were cut back, 4 bases at V and 0 bases at J, with 16 bases in the middle. This CDR3 spans 16 amino acids. Here the CDR3 DNA reads TGCGCCAGCAGCCCCCGGCAGAGTGCCATCTCCTACGAGCAGTACTTC. Residues: CASSPRQSAISYEQYF.

The V call is TRBV5-6, the J call TRBJ2-2, with unresolved D. Germline V CDR1 and CDR2: SGHDT, YYEEEE. This CDR3 is built from 15 residues. Trimming pared 2 bases from V and 1 base from J, leaving 9 bases between. The CDR3 DNA is TGTGCCAGCAGCTTCGGGTTGGGGAACACCGGGGAGCTGTTTTTT. Protein sequence: CASSFGLGNTGELFF.

This clonotype came up a few times. This sequence joins TRBV19 and TRBJ2-3; D ambiguous. The CDR3 has 12 amino acids. The germline CDR1 and CDR2 sequences are LNHDA and SQIVND (reference sequence). Trimming left V 8 bases short and J 2 bases short, with 8 bases between. The chain's CDR3 is CASGWITDTQYF. In nucleotides, the CDR3 is TGTGCCAGTGGATGGATCACAGATACGCAGTATTTT.

This rearrangement joins TRBV28 to TRBJ1-3; TRBD1 is a possible D gene (6 bases). In germline, CDR1 is MDHEN, CDR2 SYDVKM. V lost 5 bases, J lost 0 bases, and 14 bases lay in between. The CDR3 extends over 16 amino acids. In DNA, the CDR3 is TGTGCCAGCAGTAGAACAGGGCCCAGCTCTGGAAACACCATATATTTT. Amino acids: CASSRTGPSSGNTIYF.

This clonotype was detected a few times. CDR3 sequence reads: CASKGTESYEQYF. Written as DNA, the CDR3 is TGCGCCAGCAAGGGGACGGAGTCCTACGAGCAGTACTTC. The rearrangement uses TRBV5-1 and TRBJ2-7; TRBD1 or TRBD2 may be the D gene (5 bases each). The germline V gene encodes CDR1 SGHRS and CDR2 YFSETQ. The V gene lost 6 bases and the J gene lost 1 base, with 11 bases spanning the gap. The CDR3 length is 13 residues. Combining the CDR3 with reference TRBV5-1 and TRBJ2-7 gives the whole variable domain KAGVTQTPRYLIKTRGQQVTLSCSPISGHRSVSWYQQTPGQGLQFLFEYFSETQRNKGNFPGRFSGRQFSNSRSEMNVSTLELGDSALYLCASKGTESYEQYFGPGTRLTVT.

Notes on this clonotype: No conserved phenylalanine or tryptophan is present at the end of the CDR3, so a read error is the likely explanation. The chain employs TRBV7-8 and TRBJ2-3; no clear D gene. This CDR3 spans 11 amino acids. Germline CDR1 SGHVS, CDR2 FQNEAQ. V lost 2 bases to trimming and J lost 3 bases, with 0 bases between them. The CDR3 DNA sequence: TGTGCCAGCAGCTTAACAGATACGCAGTATTCT. It is translated as CASSLTDTQYS.

This clonotype was counted ten times or more. The rearrangement links TRBV20-1 to TRBJ2-7, with D maybe TRBD2 (6 bases). This CDR3 is built from 15 residues. The V end was cut by 3 bases, the J end by 6 bases, with 21 bases between. Germline CDR1 reads DFQATT; CDR2 reads SNEGSKA (reference sequence). CDR3 sequence (DNA): TGCAGTGCTAGTTCCGGGGAAGCGGGTTACCCCGAGCAGTACTTC. Its translation: CSASSGEAGYPEQYF.

The rearrangement links TRBV6-6 to TRBJ2-7, with 9 bases aligning to TRBD2. With 2 bases clipped from V and 2 bases from J, the junction kept 10 bases outside the gene matches. The CDR3 loop spans 17 amino acids. Germline V CDR1 and CDR2: MNHNY, SVGAGI (reference sequence). CDR3 coding DNA: TGTGCCAGCAGTTACCCCCCGTTGACTAGCGGAACCTACGAGCAGTACTTC. Residues: CASSYPPLTSGTYEQYF.

This clonotype occurred a few times. The V call is TRBV3-1, the J call TRBJ2-3; 8 bases match TRBD2. From germline, CDR1 is LGHDT and CDR2 YNNKEL (reference sequence). J was trimmed by 3 bases and V by 0 bases; bases with no gene match: 11. The CDR3 is made up of 18 amino acids. CDR3 residues: CASSQEFPGREETDTQYF. CDR3 bases: TGTGCCAGCAGCCAAGAGTTTCCTGGGCGGGAGGAGACAGATACGCAGTATTTT.

Comment on this clonotype: Its ends do not fully match the called genes, so a read error is possible. The J gene is TRBJ2-2, the V gene TRBV12-3 or TRBV12-4; 9 bases are shared with TRBD1. The CDR3 runs 16 residues. In DNA form, the CDR3 reads TGTGCCAGCAGTTCGTACGGGACAGGGTATTCCGGGGGGCTGTTTTTT. Its translation is CASSSYGTGYSGGLFF.

This clonotype was found many times. The chain links TRBV19 to TRBJ2-3, with a possible D match to TRBD2 (6 bases). The CDR3 has 13 amino acids. Trimming shortened V by 3 bases and J by 3 bases, and 7 bases separated the two germline ends. Germline V gives CDR1 LNHDA, CDR2 SQIVND (reference sequence). CDR3 nucleotides: TGTGCCAGTAGTATCGGGGGAACAGATACGCAGTATTTT. Its protein product is CASSIGGTDTQYF.

As regards this clonotype: Since a much larger clone is just one base distant, this may be a read error. The rearrangement joins TRBV7-9 to TRBJ2-1; TRBD2 matches 8 bases. V was clipped by 5 bases and J by 0 bases; unmatched bases: 6. Per the germline V gene, CDR1 is SEHNR and CDR2 is FQNEAQ (reference sequence). The CDR3 totals 16 residues. The CDR3 sequence: CASSKTSAGSYNEQFF. CDR3 DNA: TGTGCCAGCAGCAAGACTAGCGCTGGCTCCTACAATGAGCAGTTCTTC.

About this clonotype: It may be a read error: a sequence one base away is much more abundant. The rearrangement links TRBV12-3 or TRBV12-4 to TRBJ2-2; D gene uncertain. The CDR3 sequence is 12 residues long. V was trimmed by 2 bases and J by 6 bases, leaving 4 bases between them. The CDR3 loop is CASSLISGELFF. The CDR3 region has the DNA TGTGCCAGCAGTTTAATCTCCGGGGAGCTGTTTTTT.

This clonotype was recorded a few times. The chain uses TRBV24-1 and TRBJ2-2; tentatively, D is TRBD1 (6 bases). The CDR3 runs 17 residues. Trimming removed 0 bases from V and 3 bases from J, with 13 bases in between. The germline V gene has CDR1 KGHDR and CDR2 SFDVKD. CDR3 sequence: CATSDLWQGIDTGELFF. DNA for the CDR3: TGTGCCACCAGTGATTTGTGGCAGGGGATAGACACCGGGGAGCTGTTTTTT.

Regarding this clonotype: Relative to the germline gene, one junction end is altered; a read error may explain this. The chain employs TRBV5-3 and TRBJ2-5; the D gene is possibly TRBD1 (5 bases). TRBV5-3 counts as an open reading frame of uncertain function. This CDR3 comprises 15 residues. The CDR3 loop is CASSLGQDLLETQYF. The CDR3 DNA reads TGTGCCAGCAGCTTGGGGCAGGACCTCCTAGAGACCCAGTACTTC.

This clonotype was seen more than once but under ten times. The rearrangement links TRBV4-3 to TRBJ2-7; D unresolved. Germline CDR1 is LGHNA and CDR2 is YSLEER. This CDR3 has 14 amino acids. V lost 0 bases to trimming and J lost 3 bases, with 9 bases between them. The CDR3 DNA reads as TGCGCCAGCAGCCAAGAGGCAGTAGGCTACGAGCAGTACTTC. It encodes CASSQEAVGYEQYF.

This clonotype appeared a few times. The chain carries TRBV24-1 and TRBJ2-2; D perhaps matches TRBD2 (6 bases). V lost 3 bases and J lost 7, with 17 bases in between. The CDR3 is made up of 16 amino acids. Germline V gene lookup returns CDR1 KGHDR and CDR2 SFDVKD. DNA for the CDR3: TGTGCCACCAGTGATCCCACCTTATGGGGGGACGGGGAGCTGTTTTTT. Translating it yields CATSDPTLWGDGELFF.

This sequence joins TRBV28 and TRBJ2-7; 11 bases match TRBD2. The CDR3 length is 14 residues. Per germline, CDR1 MDHEN and CDR2 SYDVKM. V gave up 10 bases and J gave up 3 bases; unmatched junction bases: 8. Here the CDR3 DNA reads TGTGCCACCGTCGTGGGACTAGCGGTCTACGAGCAGTACTTC. Its translation: CATVVGLAVYEQYF.